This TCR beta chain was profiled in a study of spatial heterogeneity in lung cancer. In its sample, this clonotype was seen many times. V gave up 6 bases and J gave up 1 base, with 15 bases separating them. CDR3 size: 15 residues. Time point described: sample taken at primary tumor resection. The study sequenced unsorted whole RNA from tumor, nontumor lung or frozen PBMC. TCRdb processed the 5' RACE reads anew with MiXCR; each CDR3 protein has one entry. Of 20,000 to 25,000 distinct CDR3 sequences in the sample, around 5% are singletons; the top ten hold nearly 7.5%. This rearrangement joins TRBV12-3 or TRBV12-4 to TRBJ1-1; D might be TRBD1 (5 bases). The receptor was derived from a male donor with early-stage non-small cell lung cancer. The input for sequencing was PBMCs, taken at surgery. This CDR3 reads CASSPNSGENTEAFF. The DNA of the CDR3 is TGTGCCAGCAGCCCAAATTCGGGGGAGAACACTGAAGCTTTCTTT.